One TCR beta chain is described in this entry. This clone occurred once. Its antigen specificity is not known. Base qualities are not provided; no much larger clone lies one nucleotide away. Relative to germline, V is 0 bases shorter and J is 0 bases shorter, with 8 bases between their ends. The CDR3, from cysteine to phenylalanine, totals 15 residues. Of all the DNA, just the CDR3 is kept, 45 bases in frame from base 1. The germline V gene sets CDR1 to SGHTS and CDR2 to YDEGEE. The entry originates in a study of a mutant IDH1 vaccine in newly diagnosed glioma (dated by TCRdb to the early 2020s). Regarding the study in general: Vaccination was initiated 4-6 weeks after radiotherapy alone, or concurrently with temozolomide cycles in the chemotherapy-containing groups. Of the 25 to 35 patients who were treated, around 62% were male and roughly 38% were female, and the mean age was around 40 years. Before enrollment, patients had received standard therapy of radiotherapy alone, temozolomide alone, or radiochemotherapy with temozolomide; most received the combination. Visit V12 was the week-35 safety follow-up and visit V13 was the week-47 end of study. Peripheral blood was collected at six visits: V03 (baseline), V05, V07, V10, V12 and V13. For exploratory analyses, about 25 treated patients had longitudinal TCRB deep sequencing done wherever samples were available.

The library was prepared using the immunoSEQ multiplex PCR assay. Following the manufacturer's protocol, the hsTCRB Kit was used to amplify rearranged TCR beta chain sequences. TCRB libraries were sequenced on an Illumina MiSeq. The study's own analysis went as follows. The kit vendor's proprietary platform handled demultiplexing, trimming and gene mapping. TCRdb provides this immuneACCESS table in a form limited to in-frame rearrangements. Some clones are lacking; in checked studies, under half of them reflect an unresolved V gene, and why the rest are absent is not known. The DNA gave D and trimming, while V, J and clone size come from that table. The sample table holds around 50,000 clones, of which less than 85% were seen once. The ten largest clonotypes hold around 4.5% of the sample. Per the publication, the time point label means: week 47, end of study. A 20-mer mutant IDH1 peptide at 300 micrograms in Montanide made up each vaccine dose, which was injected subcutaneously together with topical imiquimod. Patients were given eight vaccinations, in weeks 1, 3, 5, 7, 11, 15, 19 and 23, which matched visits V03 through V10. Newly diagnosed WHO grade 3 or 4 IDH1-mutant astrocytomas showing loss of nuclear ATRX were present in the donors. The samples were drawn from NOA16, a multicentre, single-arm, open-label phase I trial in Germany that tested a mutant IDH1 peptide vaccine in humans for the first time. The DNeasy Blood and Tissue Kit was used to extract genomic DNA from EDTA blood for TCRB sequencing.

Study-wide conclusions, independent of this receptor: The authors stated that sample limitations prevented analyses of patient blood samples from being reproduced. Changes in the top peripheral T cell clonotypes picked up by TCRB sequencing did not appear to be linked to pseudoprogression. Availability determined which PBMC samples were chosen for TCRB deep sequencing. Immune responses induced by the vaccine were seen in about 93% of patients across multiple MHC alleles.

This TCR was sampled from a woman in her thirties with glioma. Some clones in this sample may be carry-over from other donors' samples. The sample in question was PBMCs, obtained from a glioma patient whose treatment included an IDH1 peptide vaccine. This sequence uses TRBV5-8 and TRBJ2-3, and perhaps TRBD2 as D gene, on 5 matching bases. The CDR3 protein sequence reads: CASSLGRTSTDTQYF. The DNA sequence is TGTGCCAGCAGCTTGGGCCGGACTAGCACAGATACGCAGTATTTT.